This passage covers 9 T cell receptor beta chains from one sample sequenced in a study of blood T cell repertoires in COVID-19. Profiling relied on immunoSEQ multiplex PCR, and the TCRdb table lists in-frame clones only, not all of them. In the table there are 75,000 to 80,000 clones, around 91% of which are singletons. The sample taken for sequencing was peripheral blood. These receptors were collected from a human donor in a cohort sampled during active COVID-19.

The chain couples TRBV11-2 to TRBJ2-3; TRBD2 agrees at 9 bases. With V trimmed by 5 bases and J by 1 base, 4 bases remained unmatched. Germline-derived CDR1 and CDR2 are SGHAT and FQNNGV. The CDR3 runs to 15 residues. The CDR3 nucleotides are TGTGCCAGCAGCCGCGGGGGGGCGGGCACAGATACGCAGTATTTT. Protein: CASSRGGAGTDTQYF.

V and J are TRBV18 and TRBJ1-5; D gene uncertain. This CDR3 comprises 13 residues. Trimming removed 6 bases at V and 8 bases at J, with 14 bases between. Germline V CDR1 and CDR2: KGHSH, LQKENI. This CDR3 is CASSRNSAEPQHF. In nucleotides, the CDR3 is TGTGCCAGCTCGCGTAACAGTGCCGAGCCCCAGCATTTT.

The gene calls are TRBV9 and TRBJ1-2; D is unresolved. The CDR3 loop spans 13 amino acids. From germline, CDR1 is SGDLS and CDR2 YYNGEE. The V end lost 0 bases, the J end lost 4 bases, and 7 bases lay between the germline ends. The CDR3 loop is CASSVEQLYGYTF. CDR3 sequence (DNA): TGTGCCAGCAGCGTAGAACAGCTCTATGGCTACACCTTC.

This chain links TRBV12-3 or TRBV12-4 with TRBJ2-7; D not resolved. This CDR3 is built from 13 residues. Trimming left V 1 base short and J 6 bases short, with 10 bases between. The CDR3 spells CASSLGPLGEQYF. In DNA form, the CDR3 reads TGTGCCAGCAGTTTAGGTCCGCTCGGCGAGCAGTACTTC.

The chain recombines TRBV30 with TRBJ1-3, with unresolved D. The V end lost 4 bases, the J end lost 0 bases, and 10 bases lay between the germline ends. CDR3 size: 14 residues. The germline V gene has CDR1 GTSNPN and CDR2 SVGIG (reference sequence). CDR3 amino acids: CAWIPPGSGNTIYF. The DNA for the CDR3 is TGTGCCTGGATCCCCCCGGGCTCTGGAAACACCATATATTTT.

With respect to this clone: One junction end does not reproduce the germline sequence, and a read error may be involved. The genes are TRBV11-2 and TRBJ2-1; TRBD2 matches at 12 bases. Germline V gene sequence: CDR1 SGHAT, CDR2 FQNNGV. CDR3 length: 14 amino acids. This chain's CDR3 is CASGTSGGYSEQFF. CDR3 DNA sequence: TGTGCCAGCGGAACTAGCGGGGGGTACAGTGAGCAGTTCTTC.

This sequence joins TRBV30 and TRBJ2-5; 8 bases fit TRBD2. CDR1 is GTSNPN and CDR2 is SVGIG in the germline V gene (reference sequence). This CDR3 is built from 11 residues. This chain's CDR3 is CASGGLETQYF. In DNA form, the CDR3 reads TGTGCATCGGGGGGGTTGGAGACCCAGTACTTC.

The genes are TRBV18 and TRBJ2-1; 14 nucleotides agree with TRBD2. The V segment lost 3 bases and the J segment 9 bases; nucleotides outside the gene matches: 4. Germline CDR1 and CDR2: KGHSH and LQKENI. The length of the CDR3 is 15 residues. The DNA of the CDR3 is TGTGCCAGCTCACCGGGACTAGCGGGGGAGGGTGAGCAGTTCTTC. Amino acid sequence: CASSPGLAGEGEQFF.

This chain connects TRBV19 to TRBJ1-5; a weak D match, TRBD1 (6 bases). V lost 5 bases and J 5 bases, leaving 16 bases between the germline ends. This CDR3 has 15 amino acids. The germline V gene encodes CDR1 LNHDA and CDR2 SQIVND (reference sequence). The CDR3, as DNA: TGTGCCAGTAGTGACCGGGACACACGGCATCAGCCCCAGCATTTT. Protein product: CASSDRDTRHQPQHF.